Listed here are 10 T cell receptor beta chains from one sample, sequenced in a study of spatial heterogeneity in lung cancer. TCRdb processed the 5' RACE reads anew with MiXCR; each CDR3 protein has one entry. This table holds about 87,000 distinct CDR3 sequences, 19% found once. Time point meaning: blood at routine non-recurrence follow-up after resection. The starting material was PBMCs, obtained at follow-up. The receptors here all came from a male donor with early-stage non-small cell lung cancer.

This clonotype was counted a few times. CDR3 sequence reads: CASTGHPNQPQHF. In nucleotides, the CDR3 is TGTGCCAGTACCGGACACCCGAATCAGCCCCAGCATTTT. The chain combines TRBV19 with TRBJ1-5; D possibly corresponds to TRBD1 (5 bases). CDR1 is LNHDA and CDR2 is SQIVND in the germline V gene (reference sequence). The CDR3 sequence is 13 residues long. V lost 7 bases to trimming and J lost 4 bases, with 11 bases between them.

This clonotype was recorded many times. The chain uses TRBV25-1 and TRBJ1-1; D is undetermined. This CDR3 is 11 amino acids long. From germline, CDR1 is MGHDK and CDR2 SYGVNS. With 8 bases removed from V and 11 bases from J, the gap between germline ends came to 15 bases. CDR3 residues: CASSGEVMAFF. As DNA, the CDR3 is TGTGCCAGCTCAGGCGAGGTGATGGCTTTCTTT.

The V call is TRBV7-2, the J call TRBJ2-7; maybe TRBD1 (8 bases). The CDR3 has 14 residues. With 5 bases removed from V and 6 bases from J, the gap between germline ends came to 17 bases. Germline V gives CDR1 SGHTA, CDR2 FQGNSA. CDR3 amino acids: CASSPGGQGGEQYF. As DNA, the CDR3 is TGTGCCAGCAGCCCGGGAGGACAGGGCGGCGAGCAGTACTTC. Together with reference TRBV7-2 and TRBJ2-7, the CDR3 gives the full variable domain: GAGVSQSPSNKVTEKGKDVELRCDPISGHTALYWYRQSLGQGLEFLIYFQGNSAPDKSGLPSDRFSAERTGGSVSTLTIQRTQQEDSAVYLCASSPGGQGGEQYFGPGTRLTVT.

The chain carries TRBV7-2 and TRBJ1-1, with a tentative D call TRBD1 (6 bases). The CDR3 extends over 18 amino acids. V was trimmed by 2 bases and J by 2 bases, leaving 21 bases between them. Looked up from germline, CDR1 is SGHTA and CDR2 is FQGNSA. This chain's CDR3 is CASSLRGAFGGSNTEAFF. CDR3 DNA sequence: TGTGCCAGCAGCTTAAGAGGGGCCTTTGGGGGCAGCAACACTGAAGCTTTCTTT.

This clonotype has a handful of counts. This chain joins TRBV20-1 and TRBJ2-3; D is possibly TRBD1 or TRBD2 (5 bases each). The CDR3 spans 14 residues. Germline CDR1 is DFQATT and CDR2 is SNEGSKA (reference sequence). V was cut by 3 bases and J by 2 bases, with 12 bases left in between. This CDR3 is CSASPGPFTDTQYF. CDR3 in DNA: TGCAGTGCTAGTCCGGGGCCCTTCACAGATACGCAGTATTTT.

This clonotype was detected only a few times. The chain employs TRBV20-1 and TRBJ1-6, with unresolved D. Trimming left V 1 base short and J 0 bases short, with 10 bases between. CDR1 DFQATT and CDR2 SNEGSKA come from the germline V gene (reference sequence). The CDR3 is made up of 16 amino acids. The CDR3 DNA sequence: TGCAGTGCTAGAGGGGGAGGCAACTCCTATAATTCACCCCTCCACTTT. This codes for CSARGGGNSYNSPLHF.

The rearrangement joins TRBV2 to TRBJ2-7, with 9 bases identical to TRBD1. J was trimmed by 2 bases and V by 3 bases; bases with no gene match: 5. The CDR3 has 15 amino acids. Germline V CDR1 and CDR2: SNHLY, FYNNEI. The CDR3 sequence: CASSDLDRGPYEQYF. CDR3 bases: TGTGCCAGCAGTGATCTGGACAGGGGTCCCTACGAGCAGTACTTC.

The chain couples TRBV4-1 to TRBJ2-7, with 10 bases identical to TRBD2. The V gene end was trimmed by 1 base and the J gene end by 5 bases; junction bases not matched to a gene: 5. The CDR3 extends over 15 amino acids. Germline V gives CDR1 MGHRA, CDR2 YSYEKL. CDR3 sequence: CASSQVQAGGNEQYF. The DNA of the CDR3 is TGCGCCAGCAGCCAAGTTCAAGCGGGAGGGAACGAGCAGTACTTC.

V is TRBV6-6 and J is TRBJ1-5; 10 bases match TRBD1. The germline CDR1 and CDR2 sequences are MNHNY and SVGAGI (reference sequence). V was pared by 6 bases and J by 4 bases, with 6 bases of the junction left unmatched. This CDR3 has 15 amino acids. The CDR3 reads CASRDRGLANQPQHF. In DNA form, the CDR3 reads TGTGCCAGCAGGGACAGGGGGTTAGCAAATCAGCCCCAGCATTTT.

This sequence joins TRBV7-9 and TRBJ1-2; 8 bases align to TRBD1. This CDR3 is built from 15 residues. CDR1 SEHNR and CDR2 FQNEAQ come from the germline V gene (reference sequence). V was pared by 0 bases and J by 4 bases, with 4 bases of the junction left unmatched. The CDR3 DNA reads TGTGCCAGCAGCTTAGCACAGACAGGGGCCTATGGCTACACCTTC. It yields the protein CASSLAQTGAYGYTF.